This T cell receptor beta chain originates from a study of T cell clonality in common variable immunodeficiency. Overall study findings and caveats: Shared TCRbeta clones were fewer between CVID subjects than controls. In common variable immunodeficiency, TCR beta chains reportedly carried fewer deletions and N-nucleotide insertions.

Equal genomic DNA amounts from CVID and control samples were sequenced. Using immunoSEQ multiplex PCR, the repertoire was profiled, and TCRdb retains in-frame clones only, with some absent. The sample yields over 15,000 clones, without any singletons. Regarding this clone: No antigen is known for it. The CDR3 end falls 3 residues outside the read, so it is completed with the germline J gene.

V dropped 3 bases and J dropped 2; count of bases not matched to a gene: 3. Germline V gene data show CDR1 as SEHNR and CDR2 as FQNEAQ (reference sequence). The CDR3 length is 14 residues. Heparinized whole blood, about 4.5 to 9 ml, came from each donor. The source is a human donor with common variable immunodeficiency. Material for sequencing was peripheral blood mononuclear cells. The rearrangement joins TRBV7-9 to TRBJ2-5; 7 bases agree with TRBD1. The CDR3 DNA, read in part, is TGTGCCAGCAGCTTCGGGACAGTACAAGAGACC. It translates to CASSFGTVQET. The CDR3, in full, reads CASSFGTVQETQYF. Together with reference TRBV7-9 and TRBJ2-5, the CDR3 gives the full variable domain: DTGVSQNPRHKITKRGQNVTFRCDPISEHNRLYWYRQTLGQGPEFLTYFQNEAQLEKSRLLSDRFSAERPKGSFSTLEIQRTEQGDSAMYLCASSFGTVQETQYFGPGTRLLVL.